Listed here is a single T cell receptor (beta chain). This entry comes from a study of shared clonotypes between healthy human individuals. V lost 0 bases and J lost 6, with 10 bases in between. From germline, CDR1 is SGHDN and CDR2 FVKESK. The CDR3 loop spans 14 amino acids. TCRdb keeps only in-frame clones here, not all; method: immunoSEQ multiplex PCR. In the table there are around 340,000 clones, less than 85% of which are singletons. The source of this sequence is a man aged 30 to 39 in good health. The chain couples TRBV14 to TRBJ2-3; no reliable D call. The sequenced material came from memory CD4+ T cells sorted from blood. The subset is: CD45RA-negative fraction. Written as DNA, the CDR3 is TGTGCCAGCAGCCAAGATATAGGATGGGATACGCAGTATTTT. Protein sequence: CASSQDIGWDTQYF. The complete variable domain, with remaining parts taken from reference TRBV14 and TRBJ2-3, reads EAGVTQFPSHSVIEKGQTVTLRCDPISGHDNLYWYRRVMGKEIKFLLHFVKESKQDESGMPNNRFLAERTGGTYSTLKVQPAELEDSGVYFCASSQDIGWDTQYFGPGTRLTVL.